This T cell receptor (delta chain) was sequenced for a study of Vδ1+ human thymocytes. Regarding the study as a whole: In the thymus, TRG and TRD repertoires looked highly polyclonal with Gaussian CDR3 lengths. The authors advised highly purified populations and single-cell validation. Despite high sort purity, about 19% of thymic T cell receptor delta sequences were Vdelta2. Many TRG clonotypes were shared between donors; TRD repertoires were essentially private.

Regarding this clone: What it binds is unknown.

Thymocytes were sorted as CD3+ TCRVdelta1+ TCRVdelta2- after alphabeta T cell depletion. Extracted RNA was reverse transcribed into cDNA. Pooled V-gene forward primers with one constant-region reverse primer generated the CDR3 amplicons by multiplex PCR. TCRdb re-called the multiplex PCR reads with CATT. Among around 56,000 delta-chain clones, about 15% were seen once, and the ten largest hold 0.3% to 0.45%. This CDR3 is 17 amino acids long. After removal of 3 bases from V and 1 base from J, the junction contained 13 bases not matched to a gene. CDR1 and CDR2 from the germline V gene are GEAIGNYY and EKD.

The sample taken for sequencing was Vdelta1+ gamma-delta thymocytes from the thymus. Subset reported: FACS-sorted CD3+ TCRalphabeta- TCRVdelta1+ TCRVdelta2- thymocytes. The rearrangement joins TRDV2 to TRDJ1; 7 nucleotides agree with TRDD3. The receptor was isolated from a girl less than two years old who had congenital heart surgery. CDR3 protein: CACDQSWGCGCTDKLIF. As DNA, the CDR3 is TGTGCCTGTGACCAGTCCTGGGGGTGCGGCTGCACCGATAAACTCATCTTT.